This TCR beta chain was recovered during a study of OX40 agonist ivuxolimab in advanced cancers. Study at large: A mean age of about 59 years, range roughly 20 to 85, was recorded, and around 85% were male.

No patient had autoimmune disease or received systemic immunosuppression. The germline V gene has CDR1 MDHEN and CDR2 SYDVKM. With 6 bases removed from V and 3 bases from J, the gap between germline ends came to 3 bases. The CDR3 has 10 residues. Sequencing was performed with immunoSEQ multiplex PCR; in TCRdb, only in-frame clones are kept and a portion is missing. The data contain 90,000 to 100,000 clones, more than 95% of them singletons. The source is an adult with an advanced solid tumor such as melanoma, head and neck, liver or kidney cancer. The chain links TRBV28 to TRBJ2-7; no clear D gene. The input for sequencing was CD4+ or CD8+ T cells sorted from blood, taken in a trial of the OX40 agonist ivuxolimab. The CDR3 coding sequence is TGTGCCAGCAGACACTACGAGCAGTACTTC. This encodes CASRHYEQYF.